A selection of T cell receptor beta chains follows, all from one sample in a study of persistence of HIV-infected CD4 T cells. What these receptors recognize is not known. Using immunoSEQ multiplex PCR, the repertoire was profiled, and TCRdb retains in-frame clones only, with some absent. The data hold approximately 45,000 clones, with 88% observed a single time. This specimen consisted of CD4+ T cells sorted from PBMCs after roughly 18-hour stimulation, obtained from a patient who received antiretroviral therapy. Source of these receptors: an adult woman with HIV who was CMV-seropositive. CDR3s include the opening cysteine and the closing phenylalanine or tryptophan. The order of the fields is J gene, clone size, D gene, V gene, CDR3 protein, CDR3 DNA. The D gene is left open where the match is weak. Part of the rows lack a size; the others show once, few, many or a class for expanded clones.

j_call: TRBJ2-7; clone_size: -; d_call: -; v_call: TRBV18; cdr3_aa: CASSPGILDVSEQYF; cdr3_nt: TGTGCCAGCTCACCTGGGATCTTGGACGTCTCCGAGCAGTACTTC
j_call: TRBJ2-3; clone_size: -; d_call: TRBD2; v_call: TRBV9; cdr3_aa: CASSQGTSGGTDTQYF; cdr3_nt: TGTGCCAGCAGCCAGGGGACTAGCGGGGGAACAGATACGCAGTATTTT
j_call: TRBJ2-1; clone_size: -; d_call: -; v_call: TRBV4-1; cdr3_aa: CASRLAGTPYNEQFF; cdr3_nt: TGCGCCAGCAGGCTGGCCGGGACTCCTTACAATGAGCAGTTCTTC
j_call: TRBJ2-2; clone_size: -; d_call: -; v_call: TRBV29-1; cdr3_aa: CSVGAANTGELFF; cdr3_nt: TGCAGCGTTGGGGCAGCGAACACCGGGGAGCTGTTTTTT
j_call: TRBJ2-3; clone_size: -; d_call: TRBD1; v_call: TRBV29-1; cdr3_aa: CSVRQGTDTQYF; cdr3_nt: TGCAGCGTTCGACAGGGAACAGATACGCAGTATTTT
j_call: TRBJ2-1; clone_size: -; d_call: TRBD2; v_call: TRBV2; cdr3_aa: CASLADSSYNEQFF; cdr3_nt: TGTGCCAGTCTAGCGGACTCTTCCTACAATGAGCAGTTCTTC
j_call: TRBJ1-1; clone_size: -; d_call: -; v_call: TRBV4-1; cdr3_aa: CASSPHREVEAFF; cdr3_nt: TGCGCCAGCAGCCCCCACAGGGAGGTTGAAGCTTTCTTT
j_call: TRBJ1-5; clone_size: -; d_call: -; v_call: TRBV12-3/TRBV12-4; cdr3_aa: CASRSGVGPQHF; cdr3_nt: TGTGCCAGCAGGTCAGGGGTTGGGCCCCAGCATTTT
j_call: TRBJ2-1; clone_size: -; d_call: TRBD2; v_call: TRBV4-1; cdr3_aa: CASSQGGVSYNEQFF; cdr3_nt: TGCGCCAGCAGCCAGGGAGGGGTATCCTACAATGAGCAGTTCTTC
j_call: TRBJ2-1; clone_size: -; d_call: -; v_call: TRBV7-9; cdr3_aa: CASSFHYPGSEQFF; cdr3_nt: TGTGCCAGCAGCTTTCATTACCCTGGGAGTGAGCAGTTCTTC
j_call: TRBJ1-2; clone_size: few; d_call: TRBD1; v_call: TRBV28; cdr3_aa: CASSPSQGYGYTF; cdr3_nt: TGTGCCAGCAGTCCCTCACAGGGGTATGGCTACACCTTC
j_call: TRBJ1-1; clone_size: -; d_call: TRBD1; v_call: TRBV2; cdr3_aa: CASKGTGNTEAFF; cdr3_nt: TGTGCCAGCAAGGGGACAGGGAACACTGAAGCTTTCTTT
j_call: TRBJ1-2; clone_size: -; d_call: TRBD1; v_call: TRBV9; cdr3_aa: CASSTPGQGNYGYTF; cdr3_nt: TGTGCCAGCAGCACTCCGGGACAGGGGAACTATGGCTACACCTTC
j_call: TRBJ2-2; clone_size: -; d_call: TRBD2; v_call: TRBV7-3; cdr3_aa: CASSLTSGLAGGVTGELFF; cdr3_nt: TGTGCCAGCAGCTTAACGTCCGGACTAGCGGGGGGTGTTACCGGGGAGCTGTTTTTT
j_call: TRBJ2-3; clone_size: -; d_call: -; v_call: TRBV28; cdr3_aa: CASSPVEDTQYF; cdr3_nt: TGTGCCAGCAGTCCCGTAGAGGATACGCAGTATTTT
j_call: TRBJ1-4; clone_size: -; d_call: TRBD1; v_call: TRBV7-9; cdr3_aa: CASSFTSLQGENEKLFF; cdr3_nt: TGTGCCAGCAGCTTCACTTCCTTACAGGGGGAGAATGAAAAACTGTTTTTT
j_call: TRBJ1-5; clone_size: few; d_call: -; v_call: TRBV2; cdr3_aa: CASSESGYQPQHF; cdr3_nt: TGTGCCAGCAGTGAGTCGGGATATCAGCCCCAGCATTTT
j_call: TRBJ2-4; clone_size: -; d_call: TRBD1; v_call: TRBV18; cdr3_aa: CASSLRDSKNIQYF; cdr3_nt: TGTGCCAGCTCACTTAGGGACAGCAAAAACATTCAGTACTTC
j_call: TRBJ1-5; clone_size: -; d_call: TRBD1; v_call: TRBV7-8; cdr3_aa: CASRIRTGMRANQPQHF; cdr3_nt: TGTGCCAGCAGAATTAGGACAGGAATGAGGGCCAATCAGCCCCAGCATTTT
j_call: TRBJ1-2; clone_size: -; d_call: -; v_call: TRBV19; cdr3_aa: CASLQDGNYGYTF; cdr3_nt: TGTGCCAGTTTACAGGACGGCAACTATGGCTACACCTTC
j_call: TRBJ2-1; clone_size: -; d_call: -; v_call: TRBV10-2; cdr3_aa: CASSGKVEQFF; cdr3_nt: TGCGCCAGCAGTGGAAAGGTGGAGCAGTTCTTC
j_call: TRBJ1-5; clone_size: few; d_call: TRBD1; v_call: TRBV15; cdr3_aa: CATSRTGQGVGGNQPQHF; cdr3_nt: TGTGCCACCAGCAGAACTGGACAGGGCGTAGGGGGCAATCAGCCCCAGCATTTT
j_call: TRBJ1-1; clone_size: few; d_call: -; v_call: TRBV6-6; cdr3_aa: CASQMNTEAFF; cdr3_nt: TGTGCCAGCCAGATGAACACTGAAGCTTTCTTT
j_call: TRBJ2-1; clone_size: once; d_call: TRBD1; v_call: TRBV5-5; cdr3_aa: CASSLRDSNEQFF; cdr3_nt: TGTGCCAGCAGCCTCCGGGACAGCAATGAGCAGTTCTTC
j_call: TRBJ2-3; clone_size: -; d_call: -; v_call: TRBV5-1; cdr3_aa: CASSLDPSTDTQYF; cdr3_nt: TGCGCCAGCAGCCTGGACCCTTCCACAGATACGCAGTATTTT
j_call: TRBJ1-1; clone_size: -; d_call: -; v_call: TRBV19; cdr3_aa: CASSISPDTEAFF; cdr3_nt: TGTGCCAGTAGTATTTCCCCGGACACTGAAGCTTTCTTT
j_call: TRBJ2-1; clone_size: -; d_call: TRBD2; v_call: TRBV24-1; cdr3_aa: CATSDPGLADSYNEQFF; cdr3_nt: TGTGCCACCAGTGATCCGGGACTAGCGGATTCCTACAATGAGCAGTTCTTC
j_call: TRBJ1-5; clone_size: -; d_call: -; v_call: TRBV25-1; cdr3_aa: CASSPQPQGVGNQPQHF; cdr3_nt: TGTGCCAGCAGTCCACAGCCACAAGGGGTGGGAAATCAGCCCCAGCATTTT
j_call: TRBJ1-2; clone_size: -; d_call: TRBD1; v_call: TRBV4-1; cdr3_aa: CASSQDRGLGYTF; cdr3_nt: TGCGCCAGCAGCCAGGACAGGGGGCTAGGCTACACCTTC
j_call: TRBJ2-2; clone_size: -; d_call: TRBD1; v_call: TRBV9; cdr3_aa: CATQGGNTGELFF; cdr3_nt: TGTGCCACACAGGGGGGGAACACCGGGGAGCTGTTTTTT
j_call: TRBJ1-2; clone_size: -; d_call: -; v_call: TRBV12-3/TRBV12-4; cdr3_aa: CASSYGYGYTF; cdr3_nt: TGTGCCAGCAGTTACGGCTATGGCTACACCTTC
j_call: TRBJ2-7; clone_size: -; d_call: TRBD2; v_call: TRBV5-1; cdr3_aa: CASSSGGLAGGPSSYEQYF; cdr3_nt: TGCGCCAGCAGCTCGGGAGGGCTAGCGGGGGGCCCTAGCTCCTACGAGCAGTACTTC
j_call: TRBJ1-1; clone_size: -; d_call: -; v_call: TRBV19; cdr3_aa: CASSMRGSTEAFF; cdr3_nt: TGTGCCAGTAGTATGAGGGGGAGCACTGAAGCTTTCTTT
j_call: TRBJ2-2; clone_size: -; d_call: TRBD1; v_call: TRBV18; cdr3_aa: CASSPPGQGGTGELFF; cdr3_nt: TGTGCCAGCTCACCACCCGGACAGGGAGGCACCGGGGAGCTGTTTTTT
j_call: TRBJ1-2; clone_size: -; d_call: TRBD1; v_call: TRBV2; cdr3_aa: CATSRDREGYTF; cdr3_nt: TGTGCCACCTCCCGGGACAGGGAGGGCTACACCTTC
j_call: TRBJ1-1; clone_size: -; d_call: -; v_call: TRBV3-1/TRBV3-2; cdr3_aa: CASSQRQAGMIF; cdr3_nt: TGTGCCAGCAGCCAGCGACAGGCGGGGATGATCTTT
j_call: TRBJ2-1; clone_size: -; d_call: TRBD2; v_call: TRBV5-4; cdr3_aa: CASSKGLGNNEQFF; cdr3_nt: TGTGCCAGCAGCAAGGGACTAGGGAACAATGAGCAGTTCTTC
j_call: TRBJ1-4; clone_size: -; d_call: TRBD1; v_call: TRBV25-1; cdr3_aa: CASSEPGGGTNEKLFF; cdr3_nt: TGTGCCAGCAGTGAACCAGGGGGAGGAACTAATGAAAAACTGTTTTTT
j_call: TRBJ2-5; clone_size: -; d_call: -; v_call: TRBV18; cdr3_aa: CASSPSRTVQETQYF; cdr3_nt: TGTGCCAGCTCACCATCTCGGACAGTCCAAGAGACCCAGTACTTC
j_call: TRBJ2-3; clone_size: -; d_call: TRBD2; v_call: TRBV19; cdr3_aa: CASSSRLWRGGHDTQYF; cdr3_nt: TGTGCCAGTAGTTCACGGCTTTGGCGGGGGGGCCATGATACGCAGTATTTT
j_call: TRBJ1-5; clone_size: -; d_call: -; v_call: TRBV6-5; cdr3_aa: CASKAVNNQPQHF; cdr3_nt: TGTGCCAGCAAAGCAGTGAACAATCAGCCCCAGCATTTT
j_call: TRBJ1-3; clone_size: -; d_call: TRBD1; v_call: TRBV4-1; cdr3_aa: CASSQERRQGGNTIYF; cdr3_nt: TGCGCCAGCAGCCAAGAGCGACGACAGGGCGGAAACACCATATATTTT